This T cell receptor beta chain was captured by sequencing in a study of T-cell memory formation after mild COVID-19. Across the whole study: TCR clusters mostly belonged to single donors. General study results and limits: Clonal second-wave expansions that peaked on day 37 had unconfirmed SARS-CoV-2 specificity. Cross-reactive memory seemingly joined, as some responding clones were found in pre-infection memory. Day 15 to 85 contractors were CD4/CD8 balanced; later expanders leaned CD4+.

Each CDR3 protein gets one entry after TCRdb re-called the 5' RACE reads with MiXCR. In the table there are 200,000 to 250,000 distinct CDR3 sequences, 25% to 35% of which are singletons. A remark on this clonotype: Antigen unknown.

The CDR3 runs to 15 residues. V lost 0 bases and J lost 4, with 12 bases in between. CDR1 MNHEY and CDR2 SMNVEV come from the germline V gene (reference sequence). The sequence derives from an adult woman who had mild COVID-19 (a few samples of this study predate the infection). Cell type and time point are not known. The chain recombines TRBV27 with TRBJ1-2; D unresolved. The material sequenced was PBMCs or a T cell subset sorted from them (not recorded which). CDR3 coding DNA: TGTGCCAGCAGTTTATCAGGGTTAGGTGGCTATGGCTACACCTTC. Amino acid sequence: CASSLSGLGGYGYTF.